The entry that follows covers one TCR beta chain sequence. Its antigen remains unidentified. This CDR3 has 15 amino acids. Germline CDR1 is SQVTM and CDR2 is ANQGSEA. V dropped 3 bases and J dropped 8; count of bases not matched to a gene: 16. This entry belongs to a study of identical twins. All of the donors were Caucasians in good health. Study results and limitations: Twins shared out-of-frame alpha sequences with excess low generation probability.

A universal primer site was incorporated via template switching, and the cDNA contained unique molecular identifiers. TCRdb used MiXCR to reprocess the 5' RACE reads, holding one entry per CDR3 protein. The data contain some 690,000 distinct CDR3 sequences, 21% of them singletons. These data also featured in a second study, about T cells expressing NK-cell markers. That paper adds: Dominant NKG2C+ clonotype frequencies of roughly 1.0-7.0% of CD8+ T cells were measured in about six donors.

The sequence was obtained from a woman under 30 in good health. Material: PBMCs. The chain recombines TRBV29-1 with TRBJ2-7, with 7 positions matching TRBD1. CDR3 coding DNA: TGCAGCGTTGAGCTGCAGGGGGACCCCCCGCCTCAGCAGTACTTC. This gives the protein CSVELQGDPPPQQYF.